A single sample is the source of the 31 T cell receptor beta chains below, sequenced in a study of T-cell memory formation after mild COVID-19. TCRdb re-called the 5' RACE reads with MiXCR, one entry per CDR3 protein. This sample has some 190,000 distinct CDR3 sequences, with 15% to 20% found just once. The sample was PBMCs or a T cell subset sorted from them (not recorded which). The receptors were sampled from an adult woman who had mild COVID-19 (a few samples of this study predate the infection). Cell type and time point are not known.

This clonotype was counted a few times. This chain connects TRBV7-9 to TRBJ2-6, with D unresolved. Germline V gives CDR1 SEHNR, CDR2 FQNEAQ (reference sequence). This CDR3 has 13 residues. Trimming took 4 bases from V and 12 from J, leaving 13 bases between them. CDR3 sequence (DNA): TGTGCCAGCAGCTCATCCCCCACCGGCGTCCTGACTTTC. Amino acids: CASSSSPTGVLTF.

This clonotype has only a few counts. The chain couples TRBV2 to TRBJ1-1; 7 nucleotides align to TRBD1. Unmatched junction bases numbered 14, after V lost 11 bases and J lost 8 bases. From germline, CDR1 is SNHLY and CDR2 FYNNEI. This CDR3 comprises 13 residues. Written as DNA, the CDR3 is TGTGCCGAAAACGACAGGGTCTCGGGGGAAGCTTTCTTT. Amino acid sequence: CAENDRVSGEAFF.

This clonotype has a handful of counts. This chain uses TRBV5-6 with TRBJ1-6; D unresolved. This CDR3 contains 16 residues. Trimming left V 0 bases short and J 5 bases short, with 12 bases between. The V gene's germline CDR1 is SGHDT and CDR2 YYEEEE. The CDR3 DNA sequence: TGTGCCAGCAGCTTGGCCGGCGGACCTAATAATTCACCCCTCCACTTT. This sequence encodes CASSLAGGPNNSPLHF.

This clonotype showed up just a few times. The chain uses TRBV6-2 or TRBV6-3 and TRBJ2-1; 12 bases map to TRBD2. The length of the CDR3 is 15 residues. Germline CDR1 reads MNHEY; CDR2 reads SVGEGT. V was pared by 5 bases and J by 6 bases, with 5 bases of the junction left unmatched. Here the CDR3 DNA reads TGTGCCAGCAGTAGACTAGCGGGAGTCCCCAATGAGCAGTTCTTC. Translating gives CASSRLAGVPNEQFF.

There are a few counts of this clonotype. The rearrangement joins TRBV3-1 to TRBJ1-4; D uncertain. The germline gives CDR1 LGHDT, CDR2 YNNKEL (reference sequence). This CDR3 is 18 amino acids long. Trimming stripped 1 base from V and 4 bases from J, with 19 bases between. The CDR3 bases are TGTGCCAGCAGCCAAGGTCGGTCGGTCAGCCTAATTAATGAAAAACTGTTTTTT. Its translation is CASSQGRSVSLINEKLFF. The complete variable domain, with remaining parts taken from reference TRBV3-1 and TRBJ1-4, reads DTAVSQTPKYLVTQMGNDKSIKCEQNLGHDTMYWYKQDSKKFLKIMFSYNNKELIINETVPNRFSPKSPDKAHLNLHINSLELGDSAVYFCASSQGRSVSLINEKLFFGSGTQLSVL.

The V call is TRBV10-3, the J call TRBJ2-7; D uncertain. The CDR3 length is 12 residues. CDR1 and CDR2 from the germline V gene are ENHRY and SYGVKD. V gave up 2 bases and J gave up 4 bases, with 6 bases separating them. DNA of the CDR3: TGTGCCATCAGTGAGGGACCGTACGAGCAGTACTTC. Its protein product is CAISEGPYEQYF.

In its sample, this clonotype was seen a few times. This chain connects TRBV10-3 to TRBJ2-4; no firm D call. V was trimmed by 4 bases and J by 8 bases, leaving 9 bases between them. This CDR3 contains 12 residues. Germline loops: CDR1 ENHRY, CDR2 SYGVKD. In nucleotides, the CDR3 is TGTGCCATCAGTGCAATGAAGGACATTCAGTACTTC. Translated, it gives CAISAMKDIQYF.

This clonotype occurred a few times. This sequence joins TRBV12-3 or TRBV12-4 and TRBJ2-1; 7 bases align to TRBD1. V gave up 6 bases and J gave up 3 bases; unmatched junction bases: 14. The CDR3 spans 17 residues. This chain's CDR3 is CASSAPAAGGRYNEQFF. The CDR3 region has the DNA TGTGCCAGCAGCGCCCCGGCGGCAGGGGGACGCTACAATGAGCAGTTCTTC.

The chain carries TRBV7-9 and TRBJ2-1; a possible D gene is TRBD1 (6 bases). Looked up from germline, CDR1 is SEHNR and CDR2 is FQNEAQ (reference sequence). This CDR3 is 13 amino acids long. The V and J ends lost 5 bases and 8 bases respectively, with 13 bases between them. The CDR3 region is CASSQGQSDEQFF. The CDR3 DNA is TGTGCCAGCAGCCAAGGACAGAGCGATGAGCAGTTCTTC.

The table lists this clonotype with a few counts. V gene TRBV4-1 combines with J gene TRBJ1-2; 8 bases fit TRBD1. The CDR3 spans 14 residues. The V segment lost 5 bases and the J segment 8 bases; nucleotides outside the gene matches: 10. The germline V gene encodes CDR1 MGHRA and CDR2 YSYEKL. Here the CDR3 reads CASSIQGQAGGYTF. CDR3 nucleotides: TGCGCCAGCAGCATACAGGGACAGGCAGGCGGCTACACCTTC.

The chain combines TRBV3-1 with TRBJ1-5; 10 bases fit TRBD1. V was clipped by 8 bases and J by 2 bases; unmatched bases: 0. CDR1 LGHDT and CDR2 YNNKEL come from the germline V gene (reference sequence). The CDR3 is 13 residues long. This CDR3 reads CASGQGGNQPQHF. The CDR3 coding sequence is TGTGCCAGCGGACAGGGGGGCAATCAGCCCCAGCATTTT. The variable domain in full, completed from reference TRBV3-1 and TRBJ1-5, reads DTAVSQTPKYLVTQMGNDKSIKCEQNLGHDTMYWYKQDSKKFLKIMFSYNNKELIINETVPNRFSPKSPDKAHLNLHINSLELGDSAVYFCASGQGGNQPQHFGDGTRLSIL.

This clonotype was counted a few times. This rearrangement joins TRBV29-1 to TRBJ2-7, with TRBD1 identical over 9 bases. The trim removed 6 bases at V and 5 bases at J, leaving 5 bases unmatched. Germline CDR1 and CDR2: SQVTM and ANQGSEA. The CDR3 is 12 amino acids. The CDR3 here is CSVRDRDHEQYF. CDR3 DNA sequence: TGCAGCGTCCGGGACAGGGATCACGAGCAGTACTTC.

The gene calls are TRBV30 and TRBJ1-6; D uncertain. The V and J ends lost 3 bases and 4 bases respectively, with 7 bases between them. The CDR3 spans 13 residues. Germline CDR1 GTSNPN, CDR2 SVGIG (reference sequence). The CDR3 loop reads CAWRRTYNSPLHF. The DNA of the CDR3 is TGTGCCTGGAGAAGGACGTATAATTCACCCCTCCACTTT.

This clonotype was seen a few times. The chain has TRBV20-1 and TRBJ2-2; 7 nucleotides match TRBD1. CDR1 is DFQATT, CDR2 SNEGSKA, per germline (reference sequence). The CDR3 has 13 amino acids. DNA of the CDR3: TGCACCACGCGACAGGGACACACCGGGGAGCTGTTTTTT. Translation: CTTRQGHTGELFF.

This clonotype was detected only a few times. The chain uses TRBV24-1 and TRBJ1-5; D is unclear. CDR3 length: 14 amino acids. CDR1 and CDR2 (germline): KGHDR, SFDVKD. V lost 8 bases and J lost 1, with 11 bases in between. CDR3: CATTPDGSNQPQHF. CDR3 coding DNA: TGTGCCACCACTCCCGACGGAAGCAATCAGCCCCAGCATTTT.

This clonotype showed up just a few times. The genes are TRBV3-1 and TRBJ2-5; TRBD2 aligns across 13 bases. V was clipped by 10 bases and J by 1 base; unmatched bases: 6. Germline V gene data show CDR1 as LGHDT and CDR2 as YNNKEL (reference sequence). The CDR3 length is 15 residues. Written as DNA, the CDR3 is TGTGCCACTCGGACTAGCGGGGGACCCCAAGAGACCCAGTACTTC. Its protein is CATRTSGGPQETQYF.

This clonotype was seen more than once but under ten times. The V gene is TRBV7-9, the J gene TRBJ1-4, with D perhaps TRBD1 (5 bases). Trimming shortened V by 1 base and J by 5 bases, and 8 bases separated the two germline ends. The CDR3 totals 14 residues. Germline CDR1 and CDR2: SEHNR and FQNEAQ (reference sequence). CDR3 in amino acids: CASSLGAGNEKLFF. CDR3 sequence (DNA): TGTGCCAGCAGCTTAGGGGCAGGGAATGAAAAACTGTTTTTT.

In nucleotides, the CDR3 is TGTGCCAGCACCCCCAGACCGTTTTACGAGCAGTACTTC. Protein: CASTPRPFYEQYF. The chain recombines TRBV12-3 or TRBV12-4 with TRBJ2-7; D is ambiguous. Trimming shortened V by 7 bases and J by 4 bases, and 14 bases separated the two germline ends. CDR3 size: 13 residues.

This clonotype was detected a few times. Mismatch with germline at one junction end may stem from a read error. The chain recombines TRBV29-1 with TRBJ2-7, with D hard to call. This CDR3 has 10 residues. Germline CDR1 and CDR2: SQVTM and ANQGSEA. CDR3 in amino acids: CSVEDQVVTF. CDR3 DNA: TGCAGCGTTGAAGATCAGGTGGTTACCTTC.

The J gene is TRBJ2-6, the V gene TRBV6-5, with 10 positions matching TRBD1. The V and J ends lost 2 bases and 2 bases, in that order; junction bases with no gene match: 6. The CDR3 extends over 18 amino acids. Looked up from germline, CDR1 is MNHEY and CDR2 is SVGAGI. The DNA of the CDR3 is TGTGCCAGCAGTTACCGGGACAGGGGATACCCTGGGGCCAACGTCCTGACTTTC. Translated: CASSYRDRGYPGANVLTF.

This clonotype turned up a few times. V is TRBV12-3 or TRBV12-4 and J is TRBJ1-1, with D possibly matching TRBD1 (5 bases). The CDR3 extends over 15 amino acids. V lost 4 bases and J lost 2, with 14 bases in between. CDR3 in amino acids: CASSYPRGTNTEAFF. CDR3 bases: TGTGCCAGCAGTTACCCCCGAGGGACTAACACTGAAGCTTTCTTT.

The CDR3 bases are TGCAGCGTTGGATACTCGGAGGAAAAACTGTTTTTT. It yields the protein CSVGYSEEKLFF. This rearrangement joins TRBV29-1 to TRBJ1-4; D unclear. The CDR3 has 12 amino acids. The germline V gene has CDR1 SQVTM and CDR2 ANQGSEA. Between the trimmed V and J ends, which lost 4 bases and 8 bases, there was a span of 11 bases.

This clonotype was counted a single time. The chain joins TRBV2 to TRBJ1-1, with TRBD1 matching 7 bases. The junction had 7 bases not matched to a gene; V was cut back by 8 bases and J by 4 bases. CDR1 and CDR2 (germline): SNHLY, FYNNEI. The CDR3 totals 13 residues. CDR3 DNA: TGTGCCAGCGGGAGACAGGGAAGCACTGAAGCTTTCTTT. It is translated as CASGRQGSTEAFF.

The V gene is TRBV11-2, the J gene TRBJ2-7, with D uncertain. The V and J ends lost 2 bases and 7 bases respectively, with 12 bases between them. Germline CDR1 is SGHAT and CDR2 is FQNNGV. The CDR3 length is 13 residues. Written as DNA, the CDR3 is TGTGCCAGCAGCTTATCGATTGGTGTTGAGCAGTACTTC. Translation: CASSLSIGVEQYF.

CDR3 coding DNA: TGCGCCAGCAGCGTATTACAGGGGCGCTACACCTTC. Residues: CASSVLQGRYTF. V usage is TRBV5-1 and J usage is TRBJ1-2, with 7 bases lining up with TRBD1. CDR1 and CDR2 from the germline V gene are SGHRS and YFSETQ. The V segment lost 4 bases and the J segment 9 bases; nucleotides outside the gene matches: 6. The CDR3 totals 12 residues.

This clonotype turned up a few times. The V gene is TRBV3-1, the J gene TRBJ1-1; D is unresolved. Trimming removed 3 bases from V and 1 base from J, with 9 bases in between. The CDR3 has 14 residues. Germline V lookup: CDR1 LGHDT, CDR2 YNNKEL (reference sequence). The CDR3 region is CASSHRQKNTEAFF. For the CDR3, the DNA is TGTGCCAGCAGCCATCGTCAAAAGAACACTGAAGCTTTCTTT.

In this sample, this clonotype turned up many times. The chain couples TRBV20-1 to TRBJ2-1, with 7 bases matching TRBD1. CDR1 DFQATT and CDR2 SNEGSKA come from the germline V gene (reference sequence). There are 13 residues in the CDR3. J was trimmed by 4 bases and V by 8 bases; bases with no gene match: 8. The DNA of the CDR3 is TGCAGTTCAATCGGGGACAGATACAATGAGCAGTTCTTC. This gives the protein CSSIGDRYNEQFF.

This clonotype was detected a few times. The chain has TRBV3-1 and TRBJ1-2; D unresolved. V was pared by 4 bases and J by 5 bases, with 11 bases between. Germline assignment: CDR1 LGHDT and CDR2 YNNKEL (reference sequence). The CDR3 runs to 13 residues. As DNA, the CDR3 is TGTGCCAGCAGCCCTACAAGGAGGTATGGCTACACCTTC. It translates to CASSPTRRYGYTF.

The CDR3 bases are TGTGCCAGCAGCTCCTCAGGTTGGGCGAACGAGCAGTACTTC. Protein: CASSSSGWANEQYF. V gene TRBV12-3 or TRBV12-4 combines with J gene TRBJ2-7; D is undetermined. This CDR3 spans 14 amino acids. V was pared by 6 bases and J by 5 bases, with 17 bases between.

This clonotype was counted at least ten times. This chain joins TRBV6-5 and TRBJ1-1; D call uncertain. The CDR3 loop spans 15 amino acids. Germline CDR1 and CDR2: MNHEY and SVGAGI. V was clipped by 6 bases and J by 3 bases, with 17 bases between them. The CDR3 loop is CASRPGRRVYTEAFF. As DNA, the CDR3 is TGTGCCAGCAGGCCTGGACGGCGTGTTTACACTGAAGCTTTCTTT.

This clonotype was counted at least ten times. J is TRBJ2-2 and V is TRBV7-9; maybe TRBD1 (6 bases). Germline values: CDR1 SEHNR, CDR2 FQNEAQ (reference sequence). The CDR3 consists of 18 residues. Trimming removed 4 bases at V and 0 bases at J, with 18 bases between. The CDR3 reads CASSSPLGANSNTGELFF. CDR3 sequence (DNA): TGTGCCAGCAGCTCTCCCTTGGGGGCGAACTCGAACACCGGGGAGCTGTTTTTT. Drawing the rest from reference TRBV7-9 and TRBJ2-2, the complete variable domain is DTGVSQNPRHKITKRGQNVTFRCDPISEHNRLYWYRQTLGQGPEFLTYFQNEAQLEKSRLLSDRFSAERPKGSFSTLEIQRTEQGDSAMYLCASSSPLGANSNTGELFFGEGSRLTVL.